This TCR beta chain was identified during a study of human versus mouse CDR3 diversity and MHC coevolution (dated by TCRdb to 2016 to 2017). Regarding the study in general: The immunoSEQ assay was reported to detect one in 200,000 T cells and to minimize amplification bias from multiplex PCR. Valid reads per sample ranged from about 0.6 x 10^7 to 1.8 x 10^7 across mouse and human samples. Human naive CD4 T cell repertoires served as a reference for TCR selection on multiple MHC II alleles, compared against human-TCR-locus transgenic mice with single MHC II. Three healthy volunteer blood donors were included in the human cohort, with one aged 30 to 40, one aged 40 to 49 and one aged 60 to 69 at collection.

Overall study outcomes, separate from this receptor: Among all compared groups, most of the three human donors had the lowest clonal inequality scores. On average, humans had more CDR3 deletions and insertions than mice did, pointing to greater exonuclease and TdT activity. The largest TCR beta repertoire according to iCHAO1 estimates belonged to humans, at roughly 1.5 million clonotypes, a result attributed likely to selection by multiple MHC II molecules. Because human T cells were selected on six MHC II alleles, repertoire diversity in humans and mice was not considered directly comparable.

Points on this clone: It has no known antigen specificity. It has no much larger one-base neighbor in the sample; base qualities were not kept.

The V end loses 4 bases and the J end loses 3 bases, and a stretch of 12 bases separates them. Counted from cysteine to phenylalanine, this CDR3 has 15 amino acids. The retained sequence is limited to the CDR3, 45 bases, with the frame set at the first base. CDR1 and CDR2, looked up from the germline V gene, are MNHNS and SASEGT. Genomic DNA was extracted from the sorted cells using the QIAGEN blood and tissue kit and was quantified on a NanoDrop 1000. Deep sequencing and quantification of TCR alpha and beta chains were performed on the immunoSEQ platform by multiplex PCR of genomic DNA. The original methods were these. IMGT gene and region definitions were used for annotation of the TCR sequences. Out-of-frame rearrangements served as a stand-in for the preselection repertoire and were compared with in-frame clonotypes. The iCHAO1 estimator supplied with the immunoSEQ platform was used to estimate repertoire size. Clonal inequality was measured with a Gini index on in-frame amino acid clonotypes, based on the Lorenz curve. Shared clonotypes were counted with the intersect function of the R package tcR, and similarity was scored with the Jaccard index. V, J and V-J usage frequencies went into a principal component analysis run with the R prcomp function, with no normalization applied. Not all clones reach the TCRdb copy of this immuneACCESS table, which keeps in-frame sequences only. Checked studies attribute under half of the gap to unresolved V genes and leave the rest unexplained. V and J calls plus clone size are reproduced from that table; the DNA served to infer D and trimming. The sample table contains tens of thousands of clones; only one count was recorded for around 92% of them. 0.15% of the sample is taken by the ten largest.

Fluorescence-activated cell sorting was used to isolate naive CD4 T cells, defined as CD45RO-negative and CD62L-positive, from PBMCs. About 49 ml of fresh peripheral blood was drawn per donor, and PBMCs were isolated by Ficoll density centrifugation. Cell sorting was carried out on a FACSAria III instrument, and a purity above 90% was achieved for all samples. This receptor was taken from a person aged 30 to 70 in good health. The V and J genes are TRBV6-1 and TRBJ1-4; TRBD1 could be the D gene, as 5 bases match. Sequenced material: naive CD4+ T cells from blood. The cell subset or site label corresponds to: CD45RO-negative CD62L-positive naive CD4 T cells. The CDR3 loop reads CASSGLRGANEKLFF. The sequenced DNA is TGTGCCAGCAGTGGACTACGGGGGGCTAATGAAAAACTGTTTTTT.